This T cell receptor beta chain was sequenced for a study of T cells in Graves' hyperthyroidism and ophthalmopathy. This clonotype occurred a few times. V was pared by 5 bases and J by 5 bases, with 15 bases between. The CDR3 totals 14 residues. The germline V gene encodes CDR1 MNHEY and CDR2 SMNVEV (reference sequence). RNA transcripts provided the source from which TCR beta CDR3 regions were amplified. The study used the HTBI primer set for a first-round RT-PCR of the TCR CDR3. TCRdb re-derived calls from the multiplex PCR reads in MiXCR, one entry per CDR3 protein. Here the sample spans hundreds of thousands of distinct CDR3 sequences, 14% being singletons. The hyperthyroidism patients had all been newly diagnosed, and their disease duration was under 2 months. Their ages ranged from 18 to 65 years.

The chain employs TRBV27 and TRBJ1-2, with TRBD1 as a possible D gene (6 bases). This receptor was taken from a woman in her late teens or twenties with Graves' hyperthyroidism. The specimen sequenced was blood. The CDR3 spells CASSLLPTGYGYTF. CDR3 DNA: TGTGCCAGCAGTCTGCTACCGACAGGATATGGCTACACCTTC.